These 10 T cell receptor beta chains were all obtained from the same sample, sequenced in a study of blood T cell repertoires in COVID-19. The table came from immunoSEQ multiplex PCR; TCRdb's copy has only in-frame clones and leaves some out. The sample holds nearly 350,000 clones; around 90% are singletons and the top ten take around 3.3%. The sample consisted of peripheral blood. These receptors originate from a woman aged 18-35 years who had recovered from COVID-19.

The chain combines TRBV3-1 (or the pseudogene TRBV3-2) with TRBJ2-3; 11 bases agree with TRBD2. In germline, CDR1 is LGHDT, CDR2 YNNKEL (reference sequence). Trimming at V came to 2 bases and at J to 6 bases, leaving 1 base not matched to a gene. The CDR3 length is 14 residues. The CDR3 loop reads CASSQIAGGDTQYF. Here the CDR3 DNA reads TGTGCCAGCAGCCAAATAGCGGGGGGGGATACGCAGTATTTT.

The sample holds one count of this clone. The CDR3 loop is CASSDPPDRVNEQFF. The DNA for the CDR3 is TGTGCCAGCAGTGACCCCCCGGACAGGGTAAATGAGCAGTTCTTC. The chain recombines TRBV6-1 with TRBJ2-1, with 8 bases that match TRBD1. The germline CDR1 and CDR2 sequences are MNHNS and SASEGT. The V segment lost 3 bases and the J segment 7 bases; nucleotides outside the gene matches: 8. This CDR3 is 15 amino acids long.

The chain carries TRBV27 and TRBJ1-2; D is unresolved. V dropped 0 bases and J dropped 4 bases, with 12 bases sitting between them. The CDR3 is 15 residues long. Germline loops: CDR1 MNHEY, CDR2 SMNVEV (reference sequence). The CDR3 DNA is TGTGCCAGCAGTTTATCGGCAGGAACCTCCTATGGCTACACCTTC. It is translated as CASSLSAGTSYGYTF.

The gene calls are TRBV27 and TRBJ1-2, with 10 bases that match TRBD1. CDR1 and CDR2 from the germline V gene are MNHEY and SMNVEV (reference sequence). After removal of 6 bases from V and 8 bases from J, the junction contained 12 bases not matched to a gene. This CDR3 contains 15 residues. The CDR3 is CASSRPGQGTRGYTF. The CDR3 nucleotides read TGTGCCAGCAGCCGGCCGGGACAGGGGACGCGCGGCTACACCTTC.

The rearrangement joins TRBV27 to TRBJ1-2; D not certain. CDR1 MNHEY and CDR2 SMNVEV come from the germline V gene (reference sequence). The CDR3 is made up of 13 amino acids. Trimming stripped 6 bases from V and 8 bases from J, with 16 bases between. The CDR3 sequence: CASRQEYGRGYTF. The CDR3 DNA reads TGTGCCAGCAGACAAGAATATGGGAGAGGCTACACCTTC.

The V call is TRBV21-1, the J call TRBJ1-5; the table's TRBD1 call for D was not verified on the DNA. TRBV21-1 is a pseudogene locus. The CDR3 consists of 12 residues. The CDR3 nucleotides are TGTGCCAGCCCAGGGTATAATCAGCCCCAGCATTTT. Protein sequence: CASPGYNQPQHF.

The CDR3 DNA sequence: TGTGCCAGCAGTTCCCCGCGGGCAGGGGGCCTTATCGGTGGCTACACCTTC. It encodes CASSSPRAGGLIGGYTF. This sequence joins TRBV27 and TRBJ1-2; 8 nucleotides match TRBD1. V shed 4 bases, J shed 7 bases, and the junction held 17 bases outside the gene matches. The length of the CDR3 is 17 residues. The germline V gene encodes CDR1 MNHEY and CDR2 SMNVEV (reference sequence).

V is TRBV3-1 (or the pseudogene TRBV3-2) and J is TRBJ1-1; tentatively, D is TRBD1 (5 bases). The CDR3 is 14 residues long. The ends were cut back, 7 bases at V and 1 base at J, with 13 bases in the middle. Per the germline V gene, CDR1 is LGHDT and CDR2 is YNNKEL (reference sequence). The CDR3 sequence: CASKEGAANTEAFF. In DNA, the CDR3 is TGTGCCAGCAAAGAAGGGGCCGCGAACACTGAAGCTTTCTTT.

The CDR3 sequence: CASRGYRDLNTEAFF. In DNA, the CDR3 is TGTGCCAGCAGAGGATACAGGGACCTGAACACTGAAGCTTTCTTT. This chain connects TRBV11-2 to TRBJ1-1, with D tentatively TRBD1 (6 bases). CDR1 SGHAT and CDR2 FQNNGV come from the germline V gene. The CDR3 runs to 15 residues. V gave up 6 bases and J gave up 0 bases, with 14 bases separating them.

V and J are TRBV28 and TRBJ2-1, with 13 nucleotides matching TRBD2. CDR3 length equals 18 residues. CDR1 and CDR2 from the germline V gene are MDHEN and SYDVKM. J gave up 8 bases and V 3 bases, and 13 bases lay outside the gene matches. This chain's CDR3 is CASSFSKLAGGPQHEQFF. CDR3 bases: TGTGCCAGCAGTTTCTCTAAACTAGCGGGAGGGCCTCAGCATGAGCAGTTCTTC.